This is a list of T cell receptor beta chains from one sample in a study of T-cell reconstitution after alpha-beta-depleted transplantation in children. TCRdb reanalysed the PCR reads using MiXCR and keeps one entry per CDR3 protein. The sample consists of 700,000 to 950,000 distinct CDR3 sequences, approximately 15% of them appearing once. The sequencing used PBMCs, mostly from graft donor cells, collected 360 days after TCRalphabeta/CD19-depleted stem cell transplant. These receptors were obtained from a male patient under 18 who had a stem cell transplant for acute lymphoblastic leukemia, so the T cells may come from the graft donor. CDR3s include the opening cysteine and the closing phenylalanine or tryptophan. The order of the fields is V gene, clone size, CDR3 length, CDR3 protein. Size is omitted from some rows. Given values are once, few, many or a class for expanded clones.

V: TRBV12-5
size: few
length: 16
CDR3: CASGLVLGEVVNTIYF

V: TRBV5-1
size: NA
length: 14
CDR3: CASRWQGLRDEQFF

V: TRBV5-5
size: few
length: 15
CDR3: CASSLLGGQLNEQFF

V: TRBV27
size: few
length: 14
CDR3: CASSLSQGVSEQYF

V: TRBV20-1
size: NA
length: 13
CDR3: CSAPRQGKEKLFF

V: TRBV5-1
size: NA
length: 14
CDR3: CASSFQGTNYEQYF

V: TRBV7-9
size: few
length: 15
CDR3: CASSLAGTQNGGYTF

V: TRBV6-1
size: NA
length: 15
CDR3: CASSDRTSGIRELFF

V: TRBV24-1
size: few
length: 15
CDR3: CATSDLDRGTDTQYF

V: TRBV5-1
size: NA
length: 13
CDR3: CASSLERSYGYTF

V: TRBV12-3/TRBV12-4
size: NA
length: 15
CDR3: CASSSGTAITDTQYF